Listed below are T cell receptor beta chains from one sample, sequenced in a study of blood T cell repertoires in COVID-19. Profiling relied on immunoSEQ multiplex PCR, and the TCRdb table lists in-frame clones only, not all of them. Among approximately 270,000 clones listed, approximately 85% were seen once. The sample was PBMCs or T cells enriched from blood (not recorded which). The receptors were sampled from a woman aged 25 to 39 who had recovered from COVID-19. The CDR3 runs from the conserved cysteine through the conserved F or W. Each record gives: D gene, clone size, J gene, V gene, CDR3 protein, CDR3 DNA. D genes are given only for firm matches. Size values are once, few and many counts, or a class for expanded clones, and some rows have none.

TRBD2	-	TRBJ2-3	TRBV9	CASSVAGASGRTDTQYF	TGTGCCAGCAGCGTAGCTGGGGCTAGCGGACGCACAGATACGCAGTATTTT
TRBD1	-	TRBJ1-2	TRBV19	CASRLPGTGIGYTF	TGTGCCAGTAGGTTGCCGGGGACAGGAATTGGCTACACCTTC
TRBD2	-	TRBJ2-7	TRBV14	CASSPRGGLSYEQYF	TGTGCCAGCAGCCCACGGGGGGGCCTTTCCTACGAGCAGTACTTC
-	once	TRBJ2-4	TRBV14	CASSPGLSSIQYF	TGTGCCAGCAGCCCGGGACTTAGTAGCATTCAGTACTTC
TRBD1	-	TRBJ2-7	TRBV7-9	CASSLGDRGFTSSEQYF	TGTGCCAGCAGCTTAGGGGACAGGGGTTTTACCTCGTCCGAGCAGTACTTC
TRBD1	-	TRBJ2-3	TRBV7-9	CASSTDREFADTQYF	TGTGCCAGCAGCACTGACAGGGAGTTCGCAGATACGCAGTATTTT
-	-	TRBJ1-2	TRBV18	CASSPRVEYGYTF	TGTGCCAGCTCACCACGAGTAGAATATGGCTACACCTTC
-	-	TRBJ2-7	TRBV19	CASSIGGIPYEQYF	TGTGCCAGTAGTATCGGCGGGATTCCCTACGAGCAGTACTTC
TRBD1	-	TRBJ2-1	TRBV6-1	CASSEPLWSSGGIYNEQFF	TGTGCCAGCAGTGAACCCCTCTGGTCGTCAGGGGGCATTTACAATGAGCAGTTCTTC
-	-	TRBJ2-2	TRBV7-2	CASSLLGGPGELFF	TGTGCCAGCAGCTTACTAGGAGGGCCCGGGGAGCTGTTTTTT
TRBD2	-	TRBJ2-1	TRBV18	CASSPRTSGDSYNEQFF	TGTGCCAGCTCACCACGAACTAGCGGGGATTCCTACAATGAGCAGTTCTTC
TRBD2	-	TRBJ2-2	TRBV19	CASSATSGSRGFGTGELFF	TGTGCCAGTAGTGCCACTAGCGGGAGCCGTGGGTTCGGCACCGGGGAGCTGTTTTTT
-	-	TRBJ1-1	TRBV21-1	CASSITEAFF	TGTGCCAGCAGCATAACTGAAGCTTTCTTT
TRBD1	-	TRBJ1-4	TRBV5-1	CASSAQTGLSEKLFF	TGCGCCAGCAGCGCCCAGACAGGGCTTAGTGAAAAACTGTTTTTT
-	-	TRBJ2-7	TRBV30	CAWSPDPGRGYEQYF	TGTGCCTGGAGTCCCGATCCGGGCAGGGGCTACGAGCAGTACTTC
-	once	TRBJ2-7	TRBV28	CASSLGTYEQYF	TGTGCCAGCAGTTTAGGCACCTACGAGCAGTACTTC
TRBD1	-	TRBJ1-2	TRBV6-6	CASGQTGNYGYTF	TGTGCCAGCGGACAGACAGGGAACTATGGCTACACCTTC
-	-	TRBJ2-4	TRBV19	CASSMWAVRDIQYF	TGTGCCAGTAGTATGTGGGCGGTGCGGGACATTCAGTACTTC
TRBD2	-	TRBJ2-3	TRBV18	CASSPLGGAGFDTQYF	TGTGCCAGCTCACCCCTCGGGGGGGCCGGGTTTGATACGCAGTATTTT
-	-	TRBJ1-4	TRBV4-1	CASSQARGWSEKLFF	TGCGCCAGCAGCCAAGCACGTGGGTGGAGTGAAAAACTGTTTTTT
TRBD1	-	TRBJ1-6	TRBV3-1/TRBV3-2	CASSQVAGGGSPLHF	TGTGCCAGCAGCCAAGTCGCAGGGGGCGGTTCACCCCTCCACTTT
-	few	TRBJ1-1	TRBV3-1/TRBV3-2	CASSQVQGRTEAFF	TGTGCCAGCAGCCAAGTACAGGGACGCACTGAAGCTTTCTTT
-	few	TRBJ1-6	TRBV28	CASRSRQDGPYSPLHF	TGTGCCAGCAGATCTCGACAGGACGGACCCTATTCACCCCTCCACTTT
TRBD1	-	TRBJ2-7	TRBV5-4	CASSPGQGSHYEQYF	TGTGCCAGCAGCCCTGGACAGGGCAGTCATTACGAGCAGTACTTC
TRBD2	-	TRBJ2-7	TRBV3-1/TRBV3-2	CASSPLIAGGTYEQYF	TGTGCCAGCAGCCCCCTAATAGCGGGAGGGACCTACGAGCAGTACTTC
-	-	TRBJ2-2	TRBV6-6	CASTGRNTGELFF	TGTGCCAGCACAGGGCGGAACACCGGGGAGCTGTTTTTT
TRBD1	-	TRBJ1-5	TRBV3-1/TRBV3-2	CAGTGVFFIFSNQPQHF	TGTGCCGGAACAGGGGTCTTCTTTATTTTTAGCAATCAGCCCCAGCATTTT
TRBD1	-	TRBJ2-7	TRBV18	CASSLTMAGQAAYEQYF	TGTGCCAGCTCTCTGACGATGGCGGGACAGGCGGCCTACGAGCAGTACTTC
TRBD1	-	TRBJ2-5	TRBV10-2	CASKEKTGGQETQYF	TGCGCCAGCAAGGAGAAGACAGGGGGACAAGAGACCCAGTACTTC
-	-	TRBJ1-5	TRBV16	CASSQSRGGYQPQHF	TGTGCCAGCAGCCAATCGAGGGGAGGCTATCAGCCCCAGCATTTT
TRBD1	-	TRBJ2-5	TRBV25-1	CASSEPGGRETQYF	TGTGCCAGCAGTGAACCAGGGGGCCGGGAGACCCAGTACTTC
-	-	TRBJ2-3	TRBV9	CASSVAGQVQSNTQYF	TGTGCCAGCAGCGTCGCTGGGCAGGTACAATCCAATACGCAGTATTTT
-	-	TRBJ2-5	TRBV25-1	CASSVFRGTQYF	TGTGCCAGCAGTGTTTTTAGGGGGACCCAGTACTTC
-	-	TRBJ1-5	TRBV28	CASSFGRLSGPQHF	TGTGCCAGCAGTTTCGGCAGGTTAAGCGGACCCCAGCATTTT
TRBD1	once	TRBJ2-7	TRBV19	CASSSGQGNVIEQYF	TGTGCCAGTAGTTCGGGACAGGGCAATGTTATCGAGCAGTACTTC
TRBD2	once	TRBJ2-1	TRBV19	CASSTTGGSYNEQFF	TGTGCCAGTAGTACCACCGGCGGGAGTTACAATGAGCAGTTCTTC
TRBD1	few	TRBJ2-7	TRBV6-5	CASSSGTGVYEQYF	TGTGCCAGCAGTTCCGGGACAGGGGTCTACGAGCAGTACTTC
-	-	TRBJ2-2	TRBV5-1	CASRLPGVTGELFF	TGCGCCAGCCGCCTCCCAGGGGTCACCGGGGAGCTGTTTTTT
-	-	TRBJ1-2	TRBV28	CASGGVKSEDYGYTF	TGTGCCAGCGGGGGGGTAAAGTCGGAGGACTATGGCTACACCTTC
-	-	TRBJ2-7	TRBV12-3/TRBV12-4	CASAGLSAYEQYF	TGTGCCAGCGCGGGACTCTCGGCTTACGAGCAGTACTTC
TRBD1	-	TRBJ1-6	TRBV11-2	CATPRGLARMNHNSPLHF	TGTGCCACCCCCAGGGGGCTCGCGAGAATGAATCATAATTCACCCCTCCACTTT
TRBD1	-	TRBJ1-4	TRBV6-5	CASSRQGGEKLFF	TGTGCCAGCAGCCGACAGGGCGGTGAAAAACTGTTTTTT
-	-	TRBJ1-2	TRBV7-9	CASSLVQGGIYGYTF	TGTGCCAGCAGCTTAGTACAGGGAGGGATCTATGGCTACACCTTC
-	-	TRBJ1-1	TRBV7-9	CASSLSLEAFF	TGTGCCAGCAGCCTATCCCTTGAAGCTTTCTTT
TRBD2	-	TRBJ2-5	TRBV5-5	CASSSGLAETQYF	TGTGCCAGCAGCTCGGGACTAGCGGAGACCCAGTACTTC
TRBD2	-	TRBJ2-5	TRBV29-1	CSVVSSGRREETQYF	TGCAGCGTTGTTTCTAGCGGGAGGAGGGAAGAGACCCAGTACTTC
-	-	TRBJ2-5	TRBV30	CAWSQQGRETQYF	TGTGCCTGGAGTCAACAGGGTCGGGAGACCCAGTACTTC